These T cell receptor beta chains were read from a single sample in a study of blood T cell repertoires in COVID-19. Data came from immunoSEQ multiplex PCR; TCRdb stores just in-frame clones and leaves some out. There are under 200,000 clones in the sample; 84% occur only once, and approximately 2.6% lies in the top ten. Sequencing was performed on peripheral blood. The receptors were gathered from a woman of 80 years or more with COVID-19, enrolled during active disease. Both conserved end residues are part of each CDR3. The order of the fields is J gene, clone size, V gene, D gene, CDR3 DNA, CDR3 protein. A D gene is named only where the DNA matches it firmly. Size tells how often a clone was seen (once, few, many) or the class of an expanded clone, and some rows leave it out.

J gene: TRBJ2-6
clone size: .
V gene: TRBV19
D gene: TRBD2
CDR3 DNA: TGTGCCAGTAGTATTAGCGGGAGTTCTTCTGGGGCCAACGTCCTGACTTTC
CDR3 protein: CASSISGSSSGANVLTF

J gene: TRBJ1-3
clone size: .
V gene: TRBV18
D gene: .
CDR3 DNA: TGTGCCAGCTCACAAGGACTGACGACGAAAAGCTCTGGAAACACCATATATTTT
CDR3 protein: CASSQGLTTKSSGNTIYF

J gene: TRBJ2-7
clone size: .
V gene: TRBV18
D gene: TRBD1
CDR3 DNA: TGTGCCAGCTCACCAAAGGACAGGGTAAATTACGAGCAGTACTTC
CDR3 protein: CASSPKDRVNYEQYF

J gene: TRBJ1-2
clone size: .
V gene: TRBV18
D gene: .
CDR3 DNA: TGTGCCAGCTCAGCGGGGGGGGTCGCCTATGGCTACACCTTC
CDR3 protein: CASSAGGVAYGYTF

J gene: TRBJ2-5
clone size: .
V gene: TRBV12-3/TRBV12-4
D gene: .
CDR3 DNA: TGTGCCAGCAGTCGGTTGCAAGAGACCCAGTACTTC
CDR3 protein: CASSRLQETQYF

J gene: TRBJ2-7
clone size: .
V gene: TRBV28
D gene: TRBD1
CDR3 DNA: TGTGCCAGCAGTCTAACGTCCCTCGGGACAGGGGCCTACGAGCAGTACTTC
CDR3 protein: CASSLTSLGTGAYEQYF

J gene: TRBJ1-1
clone size: .
V gene: TRBV10-3
D gene: .
CDR3 DNA: TGTGCCATTCAGAAAGGACATACGAACACTGAAGCTTTCTTT
CDR3 protein: CAIQKGHTNTEAFF

J gene: TRBJ1-2
clone size: .
V gene: TRBV3-1/TRBV3-2
D gene: TRBD1
CDR3 DNA: TGTGCCAGCAGCCAAGGGGGACAGGGGTTCCCCACCTATGGCTACACCTTC
CDR3 protein: CASSQGGQGFPTYGYTF

J gene: TRBJ2-5
clone size: .
V gene: TRBV6-5
D gene: .
CDR3 DNA: TGTGCCAGCAGGAAAGGGGGACGCCCGGACAAGACCCAGTACTTC
CDR3 protein: CASRKGGRPDKTQYF

J gene: TRBJ1-1
clone size: .
V gene: TRBV14
D gene: .
CDR3 DNA: TGTGCCAGCAGCCAGTTGACAGCCTGGAGCACTGAAGCTTTCTTT
CDR3 protein: CASSQLTAWSTEAFF

J gene: TRBJ2-2
clone size: .
V gene: TRBV18
D gene: .
CDR3 DNA: TGTGCCAGCTCACGAGACACCGGGGAGCTGTTTTTT
CDR3 protein: CASSRDTGELFF

J gene: TRBJ1-5
clone size: .
V gene: TRBV6-5
D gene: .
CDR3 DNA: TGTGCCAGCAGGCGACAGGGCAATCAGCCCCAGCATTTT
CDR3 protein: CASRRQGNQPQHF

J gene: TRBJ1-2
clone size: once
V gene: TRBV12-5
D gene: TRBD1
CDR3 DNA: TGTGCTAGTGGTCAAGGACAGGGTCGGAGCTATGGCTACACCTTC
CDR3 protein: CASGQGQGRSYGYTF

J gene: TRBJ2-7
clone size: .
V gene: TRBV2
D gene: TRBD2
CDR3 DNA: TGTGCCAGCAGGTACAGCGGGGGGCCCGGCGACGAGCAGTACTTC
CDR3 protein: CASRYSGGPGDEQYF

J gene: TRBJ1-4
clone size: .
V gene: TRBV7-2
D gene: TRBD1
CDR3 DNA: TGTGCCAGCAGCCCTAGGACAGGGGATGAAAAACTGTTTTTT
CDR3 protein: CASSPRTGDEKLFF

J gene: TRBJ2-1
clone size: .
V gene: TRBV4-2
D gene: TRBD2
CDR3 DNA: TGTGCCAGCAGCCAAGATTCGGGAGGAGGGATTGAGCAGTTCTTC
CDR3 protein: CASSQDSGGGIEQFF

J gene: TRBJ2-5
clone size: once
V gene: TRBV28
D gene: TRBD1
CDR3 DNA: TGTGCCAGCAGTACTACAGGGGCGGGAGAGACCCAGTACTTC
CDR3 protein: CASSTTGAGETQYF

J gene: TRBJ2-5
clone size: .
V gene: TRBV5-1
D gene: TRBD1
CDR3 DNA: TGCGCCAGCAGCTTAGGGACAGGGGAAGAGACCCAGTACTTC
CDR3 protein: CASSLGTGEETQYF